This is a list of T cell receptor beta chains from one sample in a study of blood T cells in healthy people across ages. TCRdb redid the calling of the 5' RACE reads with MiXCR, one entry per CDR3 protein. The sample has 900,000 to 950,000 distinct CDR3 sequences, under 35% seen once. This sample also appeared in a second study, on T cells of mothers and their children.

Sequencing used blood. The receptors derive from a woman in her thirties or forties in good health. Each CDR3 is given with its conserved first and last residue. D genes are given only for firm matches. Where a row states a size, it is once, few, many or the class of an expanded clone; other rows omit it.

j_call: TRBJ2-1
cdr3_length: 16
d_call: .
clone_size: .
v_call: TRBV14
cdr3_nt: TGTGCCAGCAGCCGCTCCCGGACAGAGCCATACAATGAGCAGTTCTTC
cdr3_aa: CASSRSRTEPYNEQFF

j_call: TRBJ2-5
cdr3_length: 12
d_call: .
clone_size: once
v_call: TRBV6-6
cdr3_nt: TGTGCCAGCAGTTACCAGGCAGGGAGGCTGTACTTC
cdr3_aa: CASSYQAGRLYF

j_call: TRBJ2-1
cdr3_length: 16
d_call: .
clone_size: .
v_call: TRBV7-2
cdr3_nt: TGTGCCGGCAGCTCCCTCTCGGTCGGTACCTACAATGAGCAGTTCTTC
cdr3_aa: CAGSSLSVGTYNEQFF

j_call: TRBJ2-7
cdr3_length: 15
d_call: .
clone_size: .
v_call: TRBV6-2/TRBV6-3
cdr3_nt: TGTGCCAGCAGTTGCACCAGGGAGACTGGAGAGACCCAGGACTTC
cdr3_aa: CASSCTRETGETQDF

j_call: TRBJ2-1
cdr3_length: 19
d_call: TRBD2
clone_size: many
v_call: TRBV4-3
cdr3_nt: TGCGCCAGCAGCCAAGAATACGCCGGGACTAGCGGATTATACAATGAGCAGTTCTTC
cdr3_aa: CASSQEYAGTSGLYNEQFF

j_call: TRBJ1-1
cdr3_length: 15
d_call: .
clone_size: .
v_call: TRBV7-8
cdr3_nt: TGTGCCAGCAGCCCCGACAGCCAACCCCCGACTGAAGCTTTCTTT
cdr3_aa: CASSPDSQPPTEAFF

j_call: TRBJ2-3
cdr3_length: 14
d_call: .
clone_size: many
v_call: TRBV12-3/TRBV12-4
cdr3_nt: TGTGCCAGCAGTTTTATCCCGCCTCAGGGTACGCAGTATTTT
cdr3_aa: CASSFIPPQGTQYF

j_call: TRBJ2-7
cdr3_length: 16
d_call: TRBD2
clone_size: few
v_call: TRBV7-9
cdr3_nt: TGTGCCAGCAGCTTAGTTTCGTGGGAGGGGAACTACGAGCAGTACTTC
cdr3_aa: CASSLVSWEGNYEQYF

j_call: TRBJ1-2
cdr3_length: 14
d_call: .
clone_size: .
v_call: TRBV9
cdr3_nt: TGTGCCAGCAGCGTAGCCGGCGTGATTGGAGGCTACACCTTC
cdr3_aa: CASSVAGVIGGYTF

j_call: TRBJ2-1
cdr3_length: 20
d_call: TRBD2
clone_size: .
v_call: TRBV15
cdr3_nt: TGTGCCACCAGCAGAGTCCGTAGCGGGGATTACCGGGCCTCCTACAATGAGCGGTTCTTC
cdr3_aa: CATSRVRSGDYRASYNERFF

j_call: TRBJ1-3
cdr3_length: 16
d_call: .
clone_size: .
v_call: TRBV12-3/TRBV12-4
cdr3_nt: TGTGCCAGCAGTTTAAGGGGGGGGATCTCTGGAAACACCATATATTTT
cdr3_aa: CASSLRGGISGNTIYF

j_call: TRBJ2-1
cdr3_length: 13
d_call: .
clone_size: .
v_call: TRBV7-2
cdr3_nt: TGTGCCAGCAGCTTCCGGACTCCCCATGGGCAGTTCTTC
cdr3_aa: CASSFRTPHGQFF

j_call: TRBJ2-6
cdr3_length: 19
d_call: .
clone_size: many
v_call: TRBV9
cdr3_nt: TGTGCCAGCAGCGTAGGGAACAGGGCCAAGTTCTCTGGGGCCAACGTCCTGACTTTC
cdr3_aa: CASSVGNRAKFSGANVLTF

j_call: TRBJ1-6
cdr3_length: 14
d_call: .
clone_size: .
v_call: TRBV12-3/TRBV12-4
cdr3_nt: TGTGCCAGCAGTTTCCGGGGGGCGAGTTCACCCCTCCACTTT
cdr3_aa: CASSFRGASSPLHF

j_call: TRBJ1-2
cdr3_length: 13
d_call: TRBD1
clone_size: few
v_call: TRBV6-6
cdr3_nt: TGTGCCAGCCGAGGGACAGGTAACGAAGGCTACACCTTC
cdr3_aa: CASRGTGNEGYTF

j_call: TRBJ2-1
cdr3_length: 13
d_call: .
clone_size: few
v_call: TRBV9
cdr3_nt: TGTGCCAGCAGCGCAAACTCCTACAATGAGCAGTTCTTC
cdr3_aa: CASSANSYNEQFF

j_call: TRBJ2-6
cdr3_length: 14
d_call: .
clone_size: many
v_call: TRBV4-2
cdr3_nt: TGTGCCAGCTGGGACACCGCTGGGGCCAACGTCCTGACTTTC
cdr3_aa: CASWDTAGANVLTF

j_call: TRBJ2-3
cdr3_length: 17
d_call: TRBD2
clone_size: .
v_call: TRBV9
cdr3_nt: TGTGCCAGCAGCCTACCTCGGGGGGGCCCTAGCACAGATACGCAGTATTTT
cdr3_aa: CASSLPRGGPSTDTQYF

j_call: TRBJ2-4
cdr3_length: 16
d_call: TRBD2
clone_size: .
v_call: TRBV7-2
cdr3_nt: TGTGCCAGCAGCTTAGCCCTGCTAGCGGGGTACAATGAGCAGTACTTC
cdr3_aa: CASSLALLAGYNEQYF

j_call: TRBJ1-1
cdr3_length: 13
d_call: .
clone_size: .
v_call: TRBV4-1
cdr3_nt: TGCGCCAGCAGCCAACGAGAAAACACTGAAGCTTTCTTT
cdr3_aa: CASSQRENTEAFF

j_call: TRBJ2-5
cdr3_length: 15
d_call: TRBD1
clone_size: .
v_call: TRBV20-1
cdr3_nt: TGCAGTGCTGACGTCGCGACAGGGAAACAAGAGACCCAGTACTTC
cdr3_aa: CSADVATGKQETQYF

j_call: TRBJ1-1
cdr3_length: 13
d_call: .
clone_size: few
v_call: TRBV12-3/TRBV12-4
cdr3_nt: TGTGCCAGCAGAAGAGATGCGGACACTGAAGCTTTCTTT
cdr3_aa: CASRRDADTEAFF

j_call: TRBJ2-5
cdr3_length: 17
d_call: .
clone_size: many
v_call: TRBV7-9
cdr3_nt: TGTGCCAGCAGCTTAGATGAGTACGGGGCAGGGTGGAAGACCCAGTACTTC
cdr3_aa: CASSLDEYGAGWKTQYF

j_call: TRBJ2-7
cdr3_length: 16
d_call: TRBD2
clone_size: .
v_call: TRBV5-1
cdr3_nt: TGCGCCAGCAGCTTGGCCCAGGGACTATCTTCCTACGAGCAGTACTTC
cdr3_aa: CASSLAQGLSSYEQYF

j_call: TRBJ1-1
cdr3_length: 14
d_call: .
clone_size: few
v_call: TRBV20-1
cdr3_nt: TGCAGTGCCCTCTCTACAGGGTTCGACACTGAAGCTTTCTTT
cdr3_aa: CSALSTGFDTEAFF

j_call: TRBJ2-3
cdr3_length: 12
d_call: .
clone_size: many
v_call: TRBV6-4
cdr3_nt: TGTGCCAGCCCAAGTAAGGGAGATACGCAGTATTTT
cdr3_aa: CASPSKGDTQYF

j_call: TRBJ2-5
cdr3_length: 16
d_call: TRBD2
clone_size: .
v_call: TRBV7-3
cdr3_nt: TGTGCCAACAGCCCCGGGACTAGCGGGGTACAAGAGACCCAGTACTTC
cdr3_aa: CANSPGTSGVQETQYF

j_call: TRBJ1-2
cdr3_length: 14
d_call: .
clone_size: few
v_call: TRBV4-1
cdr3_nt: TGCGCCAGCAGCCAATTATCAACTAACTATGGCTACACCTTC
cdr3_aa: CASSQLSTNYGYTF

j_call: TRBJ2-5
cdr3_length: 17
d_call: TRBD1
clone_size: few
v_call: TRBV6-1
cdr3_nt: TGTGCCAGCAGTCCGATTGTCCGGGACAGGGGGCGAGAGACCCAGTACTTC
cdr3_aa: CASSPIVRDRGRETQYF

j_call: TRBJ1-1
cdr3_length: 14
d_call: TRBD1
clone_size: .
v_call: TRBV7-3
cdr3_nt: TGTGCCAGCAGCTTAATAGGGGGCGGCACTGAAACTTTCTTT
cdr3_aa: CASSLIGGGTETFF

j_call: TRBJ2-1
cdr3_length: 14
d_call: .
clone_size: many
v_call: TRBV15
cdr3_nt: TGTGCCACCAGCCCTACTACAGGTTACAATGAGCAGTTCTTC
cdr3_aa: CATSPTTGYNEQFF

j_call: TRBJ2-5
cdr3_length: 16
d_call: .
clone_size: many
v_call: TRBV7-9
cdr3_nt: TGTGCCAGCAACTTCTTGGGTCTCGGGGGCGGAGAGACCCAGTACTTC
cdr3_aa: CASNFLGLGGGETQYF

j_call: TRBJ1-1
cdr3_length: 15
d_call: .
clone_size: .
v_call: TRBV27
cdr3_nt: TGTGCCAGCAGTTTATCTAATCGCGGGGGGACTGAAGCTTTCTTT
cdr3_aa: CASSLSNRGGTEAFF

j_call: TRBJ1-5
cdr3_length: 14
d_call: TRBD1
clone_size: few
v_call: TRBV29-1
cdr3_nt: TGCAGCGTCCTATGGACAGGGGGCAATCAGCCCCAGCATTTT
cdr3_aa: CSVLWTGGNQPQHF

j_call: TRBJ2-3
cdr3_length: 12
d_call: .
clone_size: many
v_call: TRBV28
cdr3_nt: TGTGCCAGCAGCCATGCGGAGAATACGCAGTATTTT
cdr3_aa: CASSHAENTQYF

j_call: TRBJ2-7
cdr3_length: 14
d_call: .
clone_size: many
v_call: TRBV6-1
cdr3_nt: TGTGCCAGCAGTCCTATGACAGGATCCTACGAGCAGTACTTC
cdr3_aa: CASSPMTGSYEQYF

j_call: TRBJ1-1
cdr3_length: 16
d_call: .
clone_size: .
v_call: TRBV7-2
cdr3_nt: TGTGCCAGCAGCCCGTTTGGAAAGGACGGGGGCACTGAAGCTTTCTTT
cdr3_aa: CASSPFGKDGGTEAFF

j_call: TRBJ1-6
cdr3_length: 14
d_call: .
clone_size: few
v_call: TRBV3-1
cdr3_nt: TGTGCCAGCAGCCAAGAGTCTTCGCGATCACCCCTCCACTTT
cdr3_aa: CASSQESSRSPLHF

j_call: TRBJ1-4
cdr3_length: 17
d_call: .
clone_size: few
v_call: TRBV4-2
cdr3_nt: TGTGCCAGCAGCCAAGATCCACAGGGAAGGGCTAATGAAAAACTGTTTTTT
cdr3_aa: CASSQDPQGRANEKLFF

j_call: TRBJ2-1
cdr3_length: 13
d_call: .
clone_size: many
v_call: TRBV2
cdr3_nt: TGTGCCAGCAGGGAGACACCGTACAATGAGCAGTTCTTC
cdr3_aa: CASRETPYNEQFF

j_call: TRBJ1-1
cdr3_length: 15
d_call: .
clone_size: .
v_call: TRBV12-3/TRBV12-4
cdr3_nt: TGTGCCAGCAGCCGACCCGGGGGGTTGGACACTGAAGCTTTCTTT
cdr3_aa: CASSRPGGLDTEAFF

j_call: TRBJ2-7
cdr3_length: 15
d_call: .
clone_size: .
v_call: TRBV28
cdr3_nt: TGTGCCAGTCGTAGGGGGTCAGGAGAGTCCTACGAGCAGTACTTC
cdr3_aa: CASRRGSGESYEQYF